This T cell receptor beta chain was identified during a study of regulatory T cells in long-lasting Graves disease. About the research overall: Newly diagnosed Graves' patients had under 3 months of antithyroid drugs.

The J segment lost 0 bases and the V segment lost 5 bases, leaving 7 bases of the junction unmatched. Germline lookup yields CDR1 DFQATT and CDR2 SNEGSKA (reference sequence). The CDR3 contains 14 residues. This clonotype came up many times. Its antigen is undetermined. Study-wide results and caveats: New patients shared 950 to 1,000 public clonotypes, fewer than the 2,741 shared by persistent patients.

Stated time point: newly diagnosed GD, antithyroid drugs for less than 3 months. PBMC-derived RNA was used for the TCR library. Investigators prepared the TCR beta libraries by applying iRepertoire HTBI primers and Arm-PCR of CDR3 regions. TCRdb ran MiXCR on the multiplex PCR reads and lists one entry per CDR3 protein. The repertoire holds some 410,000 distinct CDR3 sequences, with about a sixth as singletons. These records were also assigned to another study, of T cells in Graves' hyperthyroidism and ophthalmopathy.

The source was peripheral blood mononuclear cells (PBMCs), collected at new diagnosis, from a patient treated with antithyroid drugs. The receptor's source is a woman aged 25 to 39 with Graves disease. V usage is TRBV20-1 and J usage is TRBJ2-7, with TRBD1 matching over 7 bases. The chain's CDR3 is CSAPSDRSSYEQYF. The CDR3 coding sequence is TGCAGTGCTCCCTCGGACAGGAGCTCCTACGAGCAGTACTTC.